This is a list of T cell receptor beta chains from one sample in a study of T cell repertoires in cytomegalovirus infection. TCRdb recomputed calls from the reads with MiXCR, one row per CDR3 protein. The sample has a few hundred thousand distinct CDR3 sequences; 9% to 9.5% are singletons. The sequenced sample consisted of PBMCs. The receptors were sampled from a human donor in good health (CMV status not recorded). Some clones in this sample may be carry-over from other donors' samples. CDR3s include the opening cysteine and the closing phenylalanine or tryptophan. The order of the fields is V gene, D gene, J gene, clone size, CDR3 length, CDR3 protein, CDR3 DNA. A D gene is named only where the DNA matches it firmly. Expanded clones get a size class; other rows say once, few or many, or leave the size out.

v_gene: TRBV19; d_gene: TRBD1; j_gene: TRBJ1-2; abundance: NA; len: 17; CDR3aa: CASRPIQGDKTRDGYTF; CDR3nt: TGTGCCAGTAGACCAATACAGGGGGATAAAACGAGGGATGGCTACACCTTC
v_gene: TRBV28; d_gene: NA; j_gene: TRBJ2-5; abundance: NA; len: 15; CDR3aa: CASSFRRVGLETQYF; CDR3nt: TGTGCCAGCAGTTTCCGCCGCGTGGGTTTAGAGACCCAGTACTTC
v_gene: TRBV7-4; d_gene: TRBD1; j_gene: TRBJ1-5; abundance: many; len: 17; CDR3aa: CASRHRSGTGITQPQHF; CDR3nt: TGTGCCAGCAGGCATCGTTCCGGGACAGGTATTACTCAGCCCCAGCATTTT
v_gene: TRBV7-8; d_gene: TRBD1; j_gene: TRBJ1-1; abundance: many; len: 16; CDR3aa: CASSRRQAGGNTEAFF; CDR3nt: TGTGCCAGCAGCCGACGACAGGCAGGGGGGAACACTGAAGCTTTCTTT
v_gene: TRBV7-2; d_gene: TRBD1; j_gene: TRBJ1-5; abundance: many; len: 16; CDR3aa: CASSLEGQWSNQPQHF; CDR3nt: TGTGCCAGCAGCTTAGAGGGACAGTGGAGCAATCAGCCCCAGCATTTT
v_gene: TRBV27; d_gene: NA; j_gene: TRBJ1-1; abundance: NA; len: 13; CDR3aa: CASSLLGYTEAFF; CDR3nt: TGTGCCAGCAGTTTGTTGGGGTACACTGAAGCTTTCTTT
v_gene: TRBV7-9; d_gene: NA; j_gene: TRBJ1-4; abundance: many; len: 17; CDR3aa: CASSPLGRVGFEEKLFF; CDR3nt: TGTGCCAGCAGCCCCCTTGGAAGGGTGGGTTTCGAGGAAAAACTGTTTTTT
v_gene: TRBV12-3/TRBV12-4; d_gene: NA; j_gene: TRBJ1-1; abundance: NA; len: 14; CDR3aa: CASTRDFLNTEAFF; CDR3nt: TGTGCCAGCACCAGGGACTTCCTGAACACTGAAGCTTTCTTT
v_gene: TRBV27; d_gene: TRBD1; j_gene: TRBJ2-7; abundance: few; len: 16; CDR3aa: CASSPRSRTGPDEQYF; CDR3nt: TGTGCCAGCAGCCCCCGATCCCGGACAGGGCCCGACGAGCAGTACTTC
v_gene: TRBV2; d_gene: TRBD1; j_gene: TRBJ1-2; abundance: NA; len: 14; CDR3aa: CASSGTGALYGYTF; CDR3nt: TGTGCCAGCAGTGGGACAGGGGCATTGTATGGCTACACCTTC
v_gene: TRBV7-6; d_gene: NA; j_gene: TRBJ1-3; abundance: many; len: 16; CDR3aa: CASSLAGGGPGNTIYF; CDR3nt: TGTGCCAGCAGCTTAGCGGGTGGCGGACCTGGAAACACCATATATTTT
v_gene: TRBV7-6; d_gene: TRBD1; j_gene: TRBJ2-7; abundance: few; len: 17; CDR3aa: CASSPYKAGDRGWEQYF; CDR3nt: TGTGCCAGCAGCCCGTACAAGGCGGGTGACAGGGGATGGGAGCAGTACTTC
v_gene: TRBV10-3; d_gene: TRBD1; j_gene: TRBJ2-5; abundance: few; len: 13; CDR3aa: CAISYRGGETQYF; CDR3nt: TGTGCCATCAGCTACAGGGGTGGGGAGACCCAGTACTTC
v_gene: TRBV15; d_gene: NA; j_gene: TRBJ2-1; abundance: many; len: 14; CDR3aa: CATSTLSSHNEQFF; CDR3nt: TGTGCCACCAGCACTCTAAGCTCCCACAATGAGCAGTTCTTC
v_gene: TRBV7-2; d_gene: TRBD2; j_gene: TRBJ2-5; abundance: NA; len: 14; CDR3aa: CASSHRRGGETQYF; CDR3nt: TGTGCCAGCAGCCATCGCCGGGGGGGAGAGACCCAGTACTTC
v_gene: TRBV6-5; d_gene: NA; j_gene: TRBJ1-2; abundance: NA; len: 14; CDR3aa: CASSPGRGIYGYTF; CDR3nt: TGTGCCAGCAGCCCGGGGCGGGGTATCTATGGCTACACCTTC
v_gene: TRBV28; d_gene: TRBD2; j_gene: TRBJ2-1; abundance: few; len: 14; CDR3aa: CAGGGGTAYNEQFF; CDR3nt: TGTGCCGGGGGGGGGGGGACGGCCTACAATGAGCAGTTCTTC
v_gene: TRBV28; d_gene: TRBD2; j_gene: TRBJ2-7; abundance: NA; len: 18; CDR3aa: CASRGQPGLAGVGYEQYF; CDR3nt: TGTGCCAGCCGAGGACAGCCGGGACTAGCGGGAGTAGGCTACGAGCAGTACTTC
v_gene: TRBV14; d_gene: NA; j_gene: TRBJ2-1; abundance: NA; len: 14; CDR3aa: CASSQVKGGNEQFF; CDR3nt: TGTGCCAGCAGCCAAGTGAAGGGGGGGAATGAGCAGTTCTTC
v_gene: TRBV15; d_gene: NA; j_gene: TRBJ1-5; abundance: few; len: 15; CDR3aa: CATSRDRESNQPQHF; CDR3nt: TGTGCCACCAGCAGAGACAGGGAGAGCAATCAGCCCCAGCATTTT
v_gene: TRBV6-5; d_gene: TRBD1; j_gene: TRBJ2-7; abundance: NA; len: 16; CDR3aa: CASSSQPGQGRYEQYF; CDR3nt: TGTGCCAGCAGTTCGCAACCGGGACAGGGAAGGTACGAGCAGTACTTC
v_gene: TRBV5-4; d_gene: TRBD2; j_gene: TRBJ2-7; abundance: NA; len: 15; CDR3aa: CASSFGVAGTYEQYF; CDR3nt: TGTGCCAGCAGCTTCGGGGTAGCGGGAACCTACGAGCAGTACTTC
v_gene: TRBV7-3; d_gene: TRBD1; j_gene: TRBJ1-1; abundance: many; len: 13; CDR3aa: CASSFSGTGEAFF; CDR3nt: TGTGCCAGCAGCTTCTCCGGGACAGGGGAAGCTTTCTTT
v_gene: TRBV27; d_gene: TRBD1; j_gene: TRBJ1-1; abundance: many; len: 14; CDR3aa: CATKGQLKNTEAFF; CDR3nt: TGTGCCACAAAGGGACAGCTCAAGAACACTGAAGCTTTCTTT
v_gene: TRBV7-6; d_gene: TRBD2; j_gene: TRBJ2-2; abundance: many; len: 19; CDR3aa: CASSYRLAGVFANTGELFF; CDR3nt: TGTGCCAGCAGCTACCGACTAGCGGGAGTGTTCGCGAACACCGGGGAGCTGTTTTTT
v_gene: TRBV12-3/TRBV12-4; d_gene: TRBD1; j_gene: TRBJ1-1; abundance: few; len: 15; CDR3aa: CASSLNRGVNTEAFF; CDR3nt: TGTGCCAGCAGTTTGAACAGGGGAGTGAACACTGAAGCTTTCTTT
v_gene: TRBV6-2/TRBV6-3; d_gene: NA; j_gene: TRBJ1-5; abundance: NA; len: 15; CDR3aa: CASAGDPNSNQPQHF; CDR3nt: TGTGCCAGCGCCGGGGACCCGAATAGCAATCAGCCCCAGCATTTT
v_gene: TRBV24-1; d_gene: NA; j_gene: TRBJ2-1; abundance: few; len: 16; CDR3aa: CATSDTGLRGLNEQFF; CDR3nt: TGTGCCACCAGTGATACAGGGCTCAGGGGCCTCAATGAGCAGTTCTTC
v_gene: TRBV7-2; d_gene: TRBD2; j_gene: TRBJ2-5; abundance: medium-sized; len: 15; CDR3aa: CASSLGGTRIETQYF; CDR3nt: TGTGCCAGCAGCCTGGGGGGGACTAGGATAGAGACCCAGTACTTC
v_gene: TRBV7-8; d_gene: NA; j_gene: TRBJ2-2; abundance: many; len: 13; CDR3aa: CSGGAPNTGELFF; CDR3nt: TGTTCCGGCGGGGCCCCGAACACCGGGGAGCTGTTTTTT
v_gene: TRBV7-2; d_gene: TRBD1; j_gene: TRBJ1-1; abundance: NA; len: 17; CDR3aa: CASSLAITGAMNTEAFF; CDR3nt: TGTGCCAGCAGCTTAGCGATCACAGGGGCAATGAACACTGAAGCTTTCTTT
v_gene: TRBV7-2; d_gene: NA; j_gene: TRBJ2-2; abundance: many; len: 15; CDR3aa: CASSPSPERSGELFF; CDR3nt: TGTGCCAGCAGCCCATCTCCGGAGCGCTCCGGGGAGCTGTTTTTT
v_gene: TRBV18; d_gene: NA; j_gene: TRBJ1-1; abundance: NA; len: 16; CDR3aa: CASSPPRDSVNTEAFF; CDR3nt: TGTGCCAGCTCACCACCTCGGGATTCTGTGAACACTGAAGCTTTCTTT
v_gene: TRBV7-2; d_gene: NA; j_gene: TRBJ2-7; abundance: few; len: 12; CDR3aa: CASSLGSHEQYF; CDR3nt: TGTGCCAGCAGCTTAGGTTCCCACGAGCAGTACTTC
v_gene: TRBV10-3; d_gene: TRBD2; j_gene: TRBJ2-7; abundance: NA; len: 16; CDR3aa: CATESHGTSGSYEQYF; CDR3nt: TGTGCCACCGAGAGCCACGGGACTAGCGGGAGTTACGAGCAGTACTTC
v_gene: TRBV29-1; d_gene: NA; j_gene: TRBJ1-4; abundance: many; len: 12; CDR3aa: CSVGGGNEKLFF; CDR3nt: TGCAGCGTTGGTGGGGGTAATGAAAAACTGTTTTTT
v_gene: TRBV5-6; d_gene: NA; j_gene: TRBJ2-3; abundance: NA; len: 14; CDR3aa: CASSLGRPTDTQYF; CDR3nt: TGTGCCAGCAGCTTGGGCAGGCCCACAGATACGCAGTATTTT
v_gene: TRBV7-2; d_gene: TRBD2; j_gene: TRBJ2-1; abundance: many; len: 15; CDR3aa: CASSLSGSVLGEQFF; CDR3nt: TGTGCCAGCAGCCTTAGCGGGAGCGTGTTGGGTGAGCAGTTCTTC
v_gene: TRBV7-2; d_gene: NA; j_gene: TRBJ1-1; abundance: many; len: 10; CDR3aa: CASGLTEAFF; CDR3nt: TGTGCCAGCGGGCTGACTGAAGCTTTCTTT
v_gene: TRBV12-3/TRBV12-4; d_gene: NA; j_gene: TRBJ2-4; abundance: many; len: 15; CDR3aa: CASSSTPGVKNIQYF; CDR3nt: TGTGCCAGCAGCTCGACGCCGGGGGTCAAAAACATTCAGTACTTC
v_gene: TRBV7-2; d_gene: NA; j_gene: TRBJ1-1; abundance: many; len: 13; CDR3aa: CASSLQENTEAFF; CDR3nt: TGTGCCAGCAGTCTCCAGGAGAACACTGAAGCTTTCTTT
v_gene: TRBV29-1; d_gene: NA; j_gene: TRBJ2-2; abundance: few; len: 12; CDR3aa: CSQIGVTGELFF; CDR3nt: TGCAGCCAAATAGGGGTCACCGGGGAGCTGTTTTTT
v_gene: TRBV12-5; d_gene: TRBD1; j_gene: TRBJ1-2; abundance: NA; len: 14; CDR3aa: CASGQFGQGSGYTF; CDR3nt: TGTGCTAGTGGTCAATTTGGACAGGGCAGTGGCTACACCTTC
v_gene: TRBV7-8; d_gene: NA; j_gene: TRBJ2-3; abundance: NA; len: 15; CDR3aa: CASSGLALGTDTQYF; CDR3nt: TGTGCCAGCAGCGGACTTGCCCTTGGCACAGATACGCAGTATTTT
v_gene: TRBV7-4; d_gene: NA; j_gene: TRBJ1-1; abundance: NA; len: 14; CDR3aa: CASSFYVATEGAFF; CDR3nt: TGTGCCAGCAGCTTTTACGTAGCCACAGAGGGGGCTTTCTTT
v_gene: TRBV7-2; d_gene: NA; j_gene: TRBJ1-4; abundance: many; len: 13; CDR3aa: CASRPTGNEKLFF; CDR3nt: TGTGCCAGCAGACCCACAGGGAATGAAAAACTGTTTTTT
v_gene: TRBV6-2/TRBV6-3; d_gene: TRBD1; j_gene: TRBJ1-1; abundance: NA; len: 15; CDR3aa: CASRPRTGLNTEAFF; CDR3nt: TGTGCCAGCAGACCTAGGACAGGGTTGAACACTGAAGCTTTCTTT